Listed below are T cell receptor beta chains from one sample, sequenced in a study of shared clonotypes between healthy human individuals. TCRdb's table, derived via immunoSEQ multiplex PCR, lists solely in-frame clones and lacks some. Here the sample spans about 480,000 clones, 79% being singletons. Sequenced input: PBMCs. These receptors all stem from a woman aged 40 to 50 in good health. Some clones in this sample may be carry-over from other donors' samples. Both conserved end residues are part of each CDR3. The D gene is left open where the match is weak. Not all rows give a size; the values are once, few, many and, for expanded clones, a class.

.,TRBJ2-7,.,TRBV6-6,CASSPRLLTEQYF,TGTGCCAGCAGTCCTCGACTCCTGACCGAGCAGTACTTC
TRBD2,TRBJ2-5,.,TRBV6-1,CASSAQRGGPSRETQYF,TGTGCCAGCAGTGCCCAACGGGGGGGGCCTAGTCGAGAGACCCAGTACTTC
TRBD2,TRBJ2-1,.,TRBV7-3,CASSLRLADYNEQFF,TGTGCCAGCAGCTTACGGCTAGCGGACTACAATGAGCAGTTCTTC
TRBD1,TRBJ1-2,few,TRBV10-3,CAISRTGDVYGYTF,TGTGCCATCAGCCGGACAGGGGATGTCTATGGCTACACCTTC
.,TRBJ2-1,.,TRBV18,CASSPDVSEQFF,TGTGCCAGCTCACCGGACGTCAGTGAGCAGTTCTTC
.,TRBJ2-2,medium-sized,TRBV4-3,CASSQDSWAGVAGELFF,TGCGCCAGCAGCCAAGATTCATGGGCAGGGGTCGCAGGGGAGCTGTTTTTT
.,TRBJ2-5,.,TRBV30,CAWSVLTGSQETQYF,TGTGCCTGGAGTGTACTTACGGGGTCCCAAGAGACCCAGTACTTC
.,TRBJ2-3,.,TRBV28,CASSASTAGSTDTQYF,TGTGCCAGCAGTGCCAGCACAGCGGGTTCCACAGATACGCAGTATTTT
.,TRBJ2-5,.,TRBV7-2,CASSRLAYQETQYF,TGTGCCAGCAGCCGTCTAGCGTACCAAGAGACCCAGTACTTC
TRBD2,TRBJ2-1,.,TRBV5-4,CASSGRGLAGHNEQFF,TGTGCCAGCAGCGGGAGGGGACTAGCGGGACACAATGAGCAGTTCTTC
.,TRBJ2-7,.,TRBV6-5,CASSRDRSSYEQYF,TGTGCCAGCAGCAGGGACCGCAGCTCCTACGAGCAGTACTTC
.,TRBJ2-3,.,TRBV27,CASSSTGLRADTQYF,TGTGCCAGCAGTTCGACAGGTCTCAGGGCAGATACGCAGTATTTT
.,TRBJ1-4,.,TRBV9,CASSVGGGSNEKLFF,TGTGCCAGCAGCGTAGGGGGCGGATCTAATGAAAAACTGTTTTTT
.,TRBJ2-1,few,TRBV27,CASSLSGGNEQFF,TGTGCCAGCAGTTTATCCGGCGGGAATGAGCAGTTCTTC
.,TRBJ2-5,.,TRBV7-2,CASSHTWAEEETQYF,TGTGCCAGCAGCCATACATGGGCTGAGGAAGAGACCCAGTACTTC
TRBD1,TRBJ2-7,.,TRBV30,CAWQPGTGDEQYF,TGTGCCTGGCAGCCCGGGACAGGGGACGAGCAGTACTTC
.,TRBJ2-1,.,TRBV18,CASSPPPGLSYNEQFF,TGTGCCAGCTCACCCCCGCCTGGCTTGTCCTACAATGAGCAGTTCTTC
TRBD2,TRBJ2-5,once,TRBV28,CASSLGTGTSARVTETQYF,TGTGCCAGCAGTTTGGGGACGGGGACTAGCGCCCGCGTTACAGAGACCCAGTACTTC
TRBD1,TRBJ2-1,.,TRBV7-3,CASSPGQNIQFF,TGTGCCAGCAGCCCGGGACAGAATATCCAGTTCTTC
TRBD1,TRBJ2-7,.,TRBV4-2,CASSQGATGGRYEQYF,TGTGCCAGCAGCCAAGGCGCGACAGGGGGCAGATACGAGCAGTACTTC
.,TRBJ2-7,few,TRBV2,CATRLQVSSYEQYF,TGTGCCACTAGGTTACAAGTCAGCTCCTACGAGCAGTACTTC
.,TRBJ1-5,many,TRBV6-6,CASNHGGVQPQHF,TGTGCCAGCAACCACGGAGGGGTCCAGCCCCAGCATTTT
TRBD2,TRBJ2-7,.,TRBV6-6,CASSRGLAGDQQYF,TGTGCCAGCAGTAGGGGACTAGCGGGAGACCAGCAGTACTTC
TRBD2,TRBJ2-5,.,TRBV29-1,CSVPTSGRVETQYF,TGCAGCGTTCCAACTAGCGGGAGGGTGGAGACCCAGTACTTC
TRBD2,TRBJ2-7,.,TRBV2,CASSSRSGRAYEQYF,TGTGCCAGCAGTTCCCGTAGCGGGAGGGCCTACGAGCAGTACTTC
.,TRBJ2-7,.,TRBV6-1,CASEGTKSSYEQYF,TGTGCCAGCGAGGGTACCAAGAGCTCCTACGAGCAGTACTTC
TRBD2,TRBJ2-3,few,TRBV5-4,CASSMGTSGTTDTQYF,TGTGCCAGCAGCATGGGGACTAGCGGGACCACAGATACGCAGTATTTT
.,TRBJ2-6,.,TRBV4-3,CASSQDSSGANVLTF,TGCGCCAGCAGCCAAGACAGCTCCGGGGCCAACGTCCTGACTTTC
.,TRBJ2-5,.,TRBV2,CASSFLETQYF,TGTGCCAGCAGCTTTTTAGAGACCCAGTACTTC
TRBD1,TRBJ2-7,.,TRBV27,CASSLRDRAYEQYF,TGTGCCAGCAGTTTACGGGACAGGGCCTACGAGCAGTACTTC
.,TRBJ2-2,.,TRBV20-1,CSATGAGELFF,TGCAGTGCAACGGGGGCCGGGGAGCTGTTTTTT
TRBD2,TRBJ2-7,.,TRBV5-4,CASSLAGGGKYEQYF,TGTGCCAGCAGCTTGGCCGGGGGGGGAAAGTACGAGCAGTACTTC
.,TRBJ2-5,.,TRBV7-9,CASSFPNQETQYF,TGTGCCAGCAGCTTCCCCAACCAAGAGACCCAGTACTTC
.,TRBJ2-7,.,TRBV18,CASSSSRVDEQYF,TGTGCCAGCTCATCCTCTAGGGTGGACGAGCAGTACTTC
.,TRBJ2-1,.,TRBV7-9,CASSLFRGIYNEQFF,TGTGCCAGCAGCTTATTCAGGGGCATCTACAATGAGCAGTTCTTC
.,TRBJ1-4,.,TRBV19,CASSGGDEEKLFF,TGTGCCAGTAGTGGAGGGGATGAGGAAAAACTGTTTTTT
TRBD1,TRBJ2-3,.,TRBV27,CASTQGPGGQTDTQYF,TGTGCCAGCACCCAAGGTCCAGGGGGCCAAACAGATACGCAGTATTTT
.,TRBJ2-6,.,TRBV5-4,CASSLSLSSGANVLTF,TGTGCCAGCAGCTTGTCCCTTTCGTCTGGGGCCAACGTCCTGACTTTC
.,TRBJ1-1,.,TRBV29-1,CSVGRGAMNTEAFF,TGCAGCGTTGGCCGGGGGGCAATGAACACTGAAGCTTTCTTT
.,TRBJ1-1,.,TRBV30,CAWSFGTGGTEAFF,TGTGCCTGGAGTTTCGGGACCGGAGGGACTGAAGCTTTCTTT
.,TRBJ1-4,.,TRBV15,CATQGQINEKLFF,TGTGCCACCCAAGGACAGATTAATGAAAAACTGTTTTTT
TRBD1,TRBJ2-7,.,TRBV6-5,CASSYRGQTYEQYF,TGTGCCAGCAGTTACCGGGGACAGACCTACGAGCAGTACTTC
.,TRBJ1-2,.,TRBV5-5,CASSQRRGTRSLNYGYTF,TGTGCCAGCAGCCAACGGAGAGGAACCAGATCTCTTAACTATGGCTACACCTTC
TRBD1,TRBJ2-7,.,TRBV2,CASSGATGGAYEQYF,TGTGCCAGCAGTGGAGCGACAGGGGGCGCCTACGAGCAGTACTTC
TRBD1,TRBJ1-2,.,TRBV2,CASSGGQGAGYGYTF,TGTGCCAGCAGCGGTGGACAGGGGGCAGGATATGGCTACACCTTC
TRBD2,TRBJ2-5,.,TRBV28,CASRGSREETQYF,TGTGCCAGCAGGGGGTCGCGGGAGGAGACCCAGTACTTC
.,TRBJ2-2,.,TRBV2,CASSAGGTGELFF,TGTGCCAGCAGTGCAGGGGGGACGGGGGAGCTGTTTTTT
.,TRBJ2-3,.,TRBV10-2,CASRRSPTDTQYF,TGCGCCAGCAGGCGGAGCCCCACAGATACGCAGTATTTT
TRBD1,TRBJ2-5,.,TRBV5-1,CASSLGQGAGEETQYF,TGCGCCAGCAGCTTGGGACAGGGGGCCGGAGAGGAGACCCAGTACTTC
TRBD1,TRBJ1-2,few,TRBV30,CAWSVQGAYGYTF,TGTGCCTGGAGTGTACAGGGGGCCTATGGCTACACCTTC
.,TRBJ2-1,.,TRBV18,CASSPRVGENNEQFF,TGTGCCAGCTCACCACGGGTTGGTGAAAACAATGAGCAGTTCTTC
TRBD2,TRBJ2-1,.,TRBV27,CASSLNAGGGNEQFF,TGTGCCAGCAGTTTGAATGCGGGAGGGGGCAATGAGCAGTTCTTC
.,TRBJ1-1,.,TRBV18,CASSQGRGLSYTEAFF,TGTGCCAGCTCACAAGGCAGGGGCCTCTCTTACACTGAAGCTTTCTTT
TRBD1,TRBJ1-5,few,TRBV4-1,CASSQLWTGAQIAQHF,TGCGCCAGCAGCCAACTATGGACAGGGGCACAAATAGCCCAGCATTTT
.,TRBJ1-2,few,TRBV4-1,CASSQALSGGPVYGYTF,TGCGCCAGCAGCCAAGCCTTGTCTGGGGGCCCCGTTTATGGCTACACCTTC
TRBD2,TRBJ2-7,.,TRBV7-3,CASSPSGRVYEQYF,TGTGCCAGCAGCCCAAGCGGGAGGGTCTACGAGCAGTACTTC